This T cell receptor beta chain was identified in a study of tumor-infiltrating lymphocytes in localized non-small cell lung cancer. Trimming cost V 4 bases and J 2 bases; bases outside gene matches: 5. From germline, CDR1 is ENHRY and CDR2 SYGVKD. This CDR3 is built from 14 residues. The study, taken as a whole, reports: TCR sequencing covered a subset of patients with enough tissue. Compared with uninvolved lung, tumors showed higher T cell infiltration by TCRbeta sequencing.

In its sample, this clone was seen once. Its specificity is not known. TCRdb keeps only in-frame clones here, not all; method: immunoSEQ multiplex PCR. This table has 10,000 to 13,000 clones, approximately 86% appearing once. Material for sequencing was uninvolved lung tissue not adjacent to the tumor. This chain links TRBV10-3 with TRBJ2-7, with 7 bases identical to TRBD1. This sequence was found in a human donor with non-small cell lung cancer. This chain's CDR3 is CAISVDRWAYEQYF. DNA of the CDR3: TGTGCCATCAGTGTGGACAGGTGGGCCTACGAGCAGTACTTC.